A single sample gave rise to the 4 T cell receptor beta chains below, sequenced in a study of cytomegalovirus exposure and HLA in healthy donors (dated by TCRdb to about 2017). Library preparation was by the immunoSEQ multiplex PCR assay. For the multiplex PCR, a mixture combining 60 forward primers for TCR Vbeta segments and 13 reverse primers for TCR Jbeta segments was used. Entries here come from immuneACCESS through TCRdb and include only in-frame sequences with V and J called. Some clones fail to appear in such tables; in the studies checked, an unresolved V gene covers under half of the shortfall, and the cause of the remainder is unknown. The sample has 170,000 or so clones on record, approximately 80% of them singletons. Together, the top ten hold around 3.2% of the sample. The sample consisted of PBMCs. The receptors originated from a woman aged 50 to 60 in good health and CMV-seropositive.

Written as DNA, the CDR3 is TGTGCCACCAGCAGAGACCCGCCGGGGGGGGGTTCAGATACGCAGTATTTT. Its protein is CATSRDPPGGGSDTQYF. The V and J genes are TRBV15 and TRBJ2-3, with TRBD2 matching 8 bases. Trimming cost V 0 bases and J 4 bases; bases outside gene matches: 9. This CDR3 is built from 17 residues. Germline lookup yields CDR1 LNHNV and CDR2 YYDKDF (reference sequence).

This clone was found a few times. The chain combines TRBV5-4 with TRBJ2-7; D call uncertain. Trimming left V 2 bases short and J 0 bases short, with 6 bases between. CDR1 is SGHNT and CDR2 is YYREEE in the germline V gene (reference sequence). The CDR3 has 13 amino acids. The CDR3 sequence: CASSLPSSYEQYF. The CDR3, as DNA: TGTGCCAGCAGCTTACCGAGCTCCTACGAGCAGTACTTC.

The chain carries TRBV28 and TRBJ2-5; 7 positions match TRBD2. The end of the DNA aligns better with TRBJ2-7, so the J call may be wrong. The CDR3 is 17 residues long. Germline values: CDR1 MDHEN, CDR2 SYDVKM. The CDR3 is CASSPYTWASGPYEQYF. The DNA for the CDR3 is TGTGCCAGCAGTCCGTATACATGGGCTAGCGGACCCTACGAGCAGTACTTC.

This chain uses TRBV4-2 with TRBJ1-1, with D unclear. V was clipped by 4 bases and J by 0 bases, with 12 bases between them. The CDR3 has 15 amino acids. The germline V gene encodes CDR1 LGHNA and CDR2 YNFKEQ. CDR3 residues: CASSLLGPMNTEAFF. The CDR3, as DNA: TGTGCCAGCAGCCTACTAGGGCCAATGAACACTGAAGCTTTCTTT.